One sample yielded the 16 T cell receptor delta chains listed below, sequenced in a study of γδ T cells in repeated Plasmodium falciparum infection. TCRdb re-called clones from the multiplex PCR reads using CATT. Of around 52,000 delta-chain clones listed, approximately 1.5% are singletons. Gammadelta T cells were flow-sorted from PBMC into Vgamma9/Vdelta2+ and Vdelta2-negative populations for bulk analysis. The sequenced sample was gamma-delta T cells from blood. Source of these receptors: a pool of human donors (malaria-infected and uninfected, not separated).

About this clone itself: This likely came from a read error, as a far larger clone is one base away. Other DNA sequences of this sample code for an identical CDR3. The chain links TRDV1 to TRDJ1; 13 positions match TRDD3. CDR1 and CDR2 from the germline V gene are TSWWSYY and QGS. CDR3 length: 23 residues. CDR3 region: CALGELIGLGTYWGIRYADKLIF. The CDR3 DNA follows: TGTGCTCTTGGAGAACTTATTGGTCTAGGCACGTACTGGGGGATACGCTATGCCGATAAACTCATCTTT.

This clone showed up just a few times. For this DNA, TCRdb reports the protein of a much larger clone, which diverges at residue 9, most likely from a read error; the protein presented here is translated directly from the DNA. The chain is built from TRDV1 and TRDJ1; no reliable D call. The CDR3 is 19 residues long. Germline V lookup: CDR1 TSWWSYY, CDR2 QGS. The ends were cut back, 4 bases at V and 0 bases at J, with 24 bases in the middle. The CDR3 DNA sequence: TGTGCTCTTGGGGCCGGGGTACGTAGAGCCCCGTCTAACACCGATAAACTCATCTTT. Translating gives CALGAGVRRAPSNTDKLIF.

This clone came up a few times. A far larger clone is one nucleotide away, so this likely arose from a read error. Within the sample, other DNA sequences also encode this same CDR3. The genes are TRDV1 and TRDJ1, with TRDD3 matching over 11 bases. CDR1 is TSWWSYY, CDR2 QGS, per germline. The CDR3 spans 22 residues. The junction had 24 bases not matched to a gene; V was cut back by 3 bases and J by 3 bases. DNA for the CDR3: TGTGCTCTTGGGGAGCCCGTGAGGTCTTCCTACTGGGGGATAAAGGTGGCCGATAAACTCATCTTT. Protein sequence: CALGEPVRSSYWGIKVADKLIF.

Comment on this clone: The protein TCRdb gives is from a much larger clone and does not agree with this DNA's translation at residue 5, likely a read error; the protein shown here comes from the DNA. The chain uses TRDV1 and TRDJ1; the match to TRDD3 covers 7 bases. The CDR3 totals 22 residues. Germline V gives CDR1 TSWWSYY, CDR2 QGS. In nucleotides, the CDR3 is TGTGCTCTTGGGAAACTCAAGGTACCTACTGGGGATAAGCCCGGGGACACCGATAAACTCATCTTT. It is translated as CALGKLKVPTGDKPGDTDKLIF.

To note about this clone: One base separates it from a far larger clone, so it is likely a read error. In the same sample, other DNA sequences code for this CDR3. The chain employs TRDV1 and TRDJ1; maybe TRDD3 (5 bases). Germline V gives CDR1 TSWWSYY, CDR2 QGS. The CDR3 consists of 12 residues. The CDR3 loop reads CALGGDTDKLIF. DNA of the CDR3: TGTGCTCTTGGTGGGGACACCGATAAACTCATTTTT.

Remarks on this clone: With a far larger clone one base away, a read error is the likely cause. This sample includes further DNA sequences coding for the same CDR3. This chain connects TRDV1 to TRDJ1, with a weak D call TRDD3 (6 bases). CDR3 length equals 19 residues. Trimming removed 4 bases from V and 4 bases from J, with 28 bases in between. The germline CDR1 and CDR2 sequences are TSWWSYY and QGS. CDR3 sequence: CALGGFDNYVLGDIDKLIF. The CDR3 bases are TGTGCTCTTGGGGGATTCGATAACTACGTACTGGGTGATATCGATAAACTCATCTTT.

At least ten counts were recorded for this clone. A clone one base away is much larger, so this may be a read error. Other DNA sequences of this sample code for an identical CDR3. V and J are TRDV3 and TRDJ1, with TRDD3 matching over 8 bases. Germline CDR1 and CDR2: TVYSNPD and GDNSRS (reference sequence). The CDR3 sequence is 16 residues long. V dropped 2 bases and J dropped 0; count of bases not matched to a gene: 11. The CDR3 nucleotides are TGTGCCTTTTACTTCCGTACTGGGGGTGACACCGATAAACTCATCTTT. Encoded protein: CAFYFRTGGDTDKLIF. The entire variable domain, with the rest obtained from reference TRDV3 and TRDJ1, is as follows: CDKVTQSSPDQTVASGSEVVLLCTYDTVYSNPDLFWYRIRPDYSFQFVFYGDNSRSEGADFTQGRFSVKHILTQKAFHLVISPVRTEDSATYYCAFYFRTGGDTDKLIFGKGTRVTVEP.

The table lists this clone with a few counts. A read error likely explains why the TCRdb protein, taken from a much larger clone, differs from this DNA's translation at residue 14; the protein shown is translated from the DNA. This sequence joins TRDV1 and TRDJ1; 9 nucleotides line up with TRDD2. No J segment appears in TCRdb, so it was assigned here by matching the sequence to germline. The CDR3 extends over 22 amino acids. Germline assignment: CDR1 TSWWSYY and CDR2 QGS. V lost 2 bases, J lost 0 bases, and 22 bases stayed unmatched. For the CDR3, the DNA is TGTGCTCTTGGGGAAGTGTCCTTCCTACGTCTCTGGGGACACTGGGACACCGATAAACTCATCTTT. Protein: CALGEVSFLRLWGHWDTDKLIF.

This clone was picked up many times. The junction departs from the called germline gene at one end, perhaps through a read error. This specimen includes other DNA sequences encoding the same CDR3. The V call is TRDV1, the J call TRDJ1; 10 nucleotides line up with TRDD3. Germline-derived CDR1 and CDR2 are TSWWSYY and QGS. The CDR3 extends over 20 amino acids. CDR3 in DNA: TGTGCTCTTGGGGAACCAAGGCGCTTTACTGGGGGATTCTACACAGATAAACTCATCTTT. Its translation: CALGEPRRFTGGFYTDKLIF.

This clone occurred many times. This DNA's translation and the protein TCRdb lists, from a much larger clone, do not match at residue 9, likely due to a read error; the protein shown is translated from the DNA. J is TRDJ1 and V is TRDV2, with D possibly being TRDD3 (6 bases). The germline V and J ends were trimmed by 0 bases and 2 bases, with 18 bases remaining between them. The CDR3 runs to 17 residues. Germline CDR1 is GEAIGNYY and CDR2 is EKD. The CDR3 spells CACDTERGCFRTDKLIF. The CDR3 nucleotides are TGTGCCTGTGACACCGAGAGGGGATGCTTTCGGACCGATAAACTCATCTTT.

The sample holds many counts of this clone. The TCRdb record carries a much larger clone's protein, which differs from this DNA's translation at residue 17; a read error is the likely cause, and the protein listed here is the DNA translation. The chain employs TRAV38-2/DV8 and TRDJ1; 13 nucleotides line up with TRDD3. The germline gives CDR1 TSESDYY, CDR2 QEAYKQQN. This CDR3 contains 18 residues. The CDR3 DNA reads TGTGCTTATAGGAGCGTTAGCCTTCCGACTGGGGGATACGCGGAACTCACCTTT. Residues: CAYRSVSLPTGGYAELTF.

About this clone itself: TCRdb shows a much larger clone's protein in place of this DNA's translation, and the two differ at residue 4, likely through a read error; the protein shown is translated from the DNA. The V gene is TRDV1, the J gene TRDJ1, with 13 bases aligning to TRDD3. CDR1 TSWWSYY and CDR2 QGS come from the germline V gene. CDR3 length equals 27 residues. The CDR3 sequence: CALREPPSFLRRVLGDTLTPYTDKLIF. CDR3 DNA: TGTGCTCTTAGGGAACCACCCTCCTTCCTACGGCGAGTACTGGGGGATACGCTCACCCCGTACACCGATAAACTCATCTTT.

This clone has a handful of counts. The protein in TCRdb stems from a much larger clone and differs at residue 7 from this DNA's translation, likely a read error; here the protein is translated from the DNA. The chain has TRDV1 and TRDJ1, with 13 bases fitting TRDD3. Germline V gene sequence: CDR1 TSWWSYY, CDR2 QGS. The CDR3 is 19 amino acids. The J segment lost 1 base and the V segment lost 9 bases, leaving 17 bases of the junction unmatched. This CDR3 reads CALNHKSNWGIRPTDKLIF. The CDR3 DNA sequence: TGTGCTCTCAATCACAAGTCAAACTGGGGGATACGGCCCACCGATAAACTCATCTTT.

As to this clone: A read error likely explains this, since a far larger clone differs by one base. The sample carries other DNA sequences with the same CDR3. The chain has TRDV1 and TRDJ1, with D perhaps matching TRDD3 (5 bases). TCRdb does not report a J gene; here it was assigned by matching the DNA to germline references. Germline V gives CDR1 TSWWSYY, CDR2 QGS. Trimming pared 0 bases from V and 8 bases from J, leaving 22 bases between. CDR3 size: 17 residues. CDR3 coding DNA: TGTGCTCTTGGGGAACTTGAAAGAGCCGGGGAATCACGGAAACTCATCTTT. Its protein product is CALGELERAGESRKLIF.

With regard to this clone: This DNA translates differently at residue 5 from the TCRdb protein, which is that of a much larger clone; a read error is likely, and the protein shown is the DNA's own translation. The CDR3 reads CALGGLKPHGGDTRYTDKLIF. CDR3 sequence (DNA): TGTGCTCTTGGGGGACTCAAGCCCCACGGCGGGGATACAAGGTACACCGATAAACTCATCTTT. V gene TRDV1 combines with J gene TRDJ1; the match to TRDD3 covers 8 bases. TCRdb leaves out the J gene; it was filled in here by matching the DNA to germline. Germline V gene sequence: CDR1 TSWWSYY, CDR2 QGS. V lost 4 bases to trimming and J lost 0 bases; unmatched junction nucleotides: 22. CDR3 size: 21 residues.

This clone turned up a few times. The protein TCRdb gives is from a much larger clone and does not agree with this DNA's translation at residue 14, likely a read error; the protein shown here comes from the DNA. The chain recombines TRDV1 with TRDJ2; D might be TRDD1 (5 bases). The CDR3 runs 21 residues. Germline V CDR1 and CDR2: TSWWSYY, QGS. The V end lost 2 bases, the J end lost 4 bases, and 29 bases lay between the germline ends. The DNA for the CDR3 is TGTGCTCTTGGGGAAGAGTCGTACCATGAAATGGGCAAAGAGGAGACAGCACAACTCTTCTTT. Encoded protein: CALGEESYHEMGKEETAQLFF.